This TCR beta chain originates from a study of T cells in Graves' hyperthyroidism and ophthalmopathy. General study results and limits: Most thyroid clonotypes expanded above 0.001 appeared in blood too.

This clonotype was observed many times. Its antigen is unknown. Clinical symptoms, serum thyroxine, TRAb, thyroid ultrasound and orbital computed tomography informed diagnoses. Researchers took RNA transcripts and amplified the TCR beta CDR3 regions from them. Primed by the HTBI set, a first-round RT-PCR was run on the TCR CDR3. TCRdb processed the multiplex PCR reads anew with MiXCR; each CDR3 protein has one entry. The repertoire includes around 240,000 distinct CDR3 sequences, about a sixth of them detected once, and under 35% sits in the top ten. Trimming took 5 bases from V and 0 from J, leaving 25 bases between them. This CDR3 is built from 19 residues. The germline gives CDR1 SGHAT, CDR2 FQNNGV.

The origin of this receptor is a woman under 30 with Graves' ophthalmopathy. This chain connects TRBV11-2 to TRBJ1-1, with D unclear. The sequenced material came from blood. The CDR3 reads CASSITGGVGITMNTEAFF. In DNA form, the CDR3 reads TGTGCCAGCAGCATCACGGGCGGGGTTGGAATTACCATGAACACTGAAGCTTTCTTT.